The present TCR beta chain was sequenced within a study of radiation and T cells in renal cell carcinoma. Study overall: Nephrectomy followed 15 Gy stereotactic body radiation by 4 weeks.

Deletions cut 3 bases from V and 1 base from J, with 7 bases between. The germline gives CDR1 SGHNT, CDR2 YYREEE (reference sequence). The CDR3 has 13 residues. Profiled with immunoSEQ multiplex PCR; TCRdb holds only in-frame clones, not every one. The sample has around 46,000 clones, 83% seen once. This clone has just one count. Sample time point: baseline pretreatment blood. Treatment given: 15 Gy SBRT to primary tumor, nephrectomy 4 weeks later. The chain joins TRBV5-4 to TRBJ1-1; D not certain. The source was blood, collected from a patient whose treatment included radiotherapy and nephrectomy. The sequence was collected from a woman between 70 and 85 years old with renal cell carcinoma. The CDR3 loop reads CASSYNTNTEAFF. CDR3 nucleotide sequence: TGTGCCAGCAGCTATAACACGAACACTGAAGCTTTCTTT.